The 7 T cell receptor beta chains listed next were all sequenced from one sample in a study of blood T cell repertoires in COVID-19 (dated by TCRdb to about 2020). The method was the immunoSEQ multiplex PCR assay. TCRdb mirrors the immuneACCESS table, restricted to in-frame sequences. Some clones are absent from its copies; in checked studies, under half trace to an unresolved V gene, and the reason for the others is unknown. The sample table shows about 150,000 clones, and 70% to 85% are seen once. The ten biggest clones cover 25% to 30% of the sample. The sequenced sample consisted of peripheral blood. These receptors all come from a woman between 55 and 75 years old with acute or convalescent COVID-19.

The V and J genes are TRBV4-1 and TRBJ2-7, with D possibly matching TRBD1 (6 bases). This CDR3 is built from 18 residues. V gave up 1 base and J gave up 3 bases, with 22 bases separating them. Germline CDR1 reads MGHRA; CDR2 reads YSYEKL. The CDR3: CASSQARDTFKGLYEQYF. Here the CDR3 DNA reads TGCGCCAGCAGCCAAGCCCGGGACACATTCAAGGGGCTCTACGAGCAGTACTTC.

This clone has only a few counts. The J gene is TRBJ1-1, the V gene TRBV28, with 9 bases aligning to TRBD1. V trimming: 7 bases; J trimming: 5 bases; junction bases outside the gene matches: 8. In germline, CDR1 is MDHEN, CDR2 SYDVKM. CDR3 length: 14 amino acids. CDR3 sequence (DNA): TGTGCCAGCAAGGACAGGGGAGTTCGTACTGAAGCTTTCTTT. The encoded protein is CASKDRGVRTEAFF.

The chain is built from TRBV30 and TRBJ1-4; maybe TRBD1 (6 bases). CDR3 size: 16 residues. In germline, CDR1 is GTSNPN, CDR2 SVGIG (reference sequence). Trimming removed 0 bases at V and 8 bases at J, with 19 bases between. The CDR3, as DNA: TGTGCCTGGAGTGTAAGCGCCGGGGGGCTATCAGAAAAACTGTTTTTT. It specifies CAWSVSAGGLSEKLFF.

The chain is built from TRBV9 and TRBJ2-1; TRBD2 agrees at 8 bases. J lost 7 bases, V lost 0 bases, and 15 bases had no gene match. From germline, CDR1 is SGDLS and CDR2 YYNGEE. There are 18 residues in the CDR3. The CDR3 sequence: CASSVGDVGTRLFNEQFF. Written as DNA, the CDR3 is TGTGCCAGCAGCGTAGGGGACGTGGGGACTAGACTTTTTAATGAGCAGTTCTTC.

This clone occurred a few times. The genes are TRBV6-1 and TRBJ2-7; D is unclear. The V and J ends lost 2 bases and 0 bases respectively, with 5 bases between them. Germline V gene lookup returns CDR1 MNHNS and CDR2 SASEGT. The CDR3 runs to 13 residues. CDR3 region: CASSETYSYEQYV. CDR3 nucleotide sequence: TGTGCCAGCAGTGAAACCTACTCCTACGAGCAGTACGTC.

The rearrangement joins TRBV3-1 (or the pseudogene TRBV3-2) to TRBJ2-7; a possible D gene is TRBD2 (6 bases). The germline gives CDR1 LGHDT, CDR2 YNNKEL (reference sequence). Deletions cut 6 bases from V and 7 bases from J, with 13 bases between. The CDR3 runs 12 residues. Written as DNA, the CDR3 is TGTGCCAGCAGGGCGGGGTCGAGAGAGCAGTACTTC. Encoded protein: CASRAGSREQYF.

V is TRBV3-1 (or the pseudogene TRBV3-2) and J is TRBJ1-2; TRBD1 aligns across 8 bases. Germline CDR1 is LGHDT and CDR2 is YNNKEL (reference sequence). Trimming took 4 bases from V and 8 from J; bases not matched to a gene: 6. This CDR3 contains 13 residues. The CDR3 sequence: CASSPQQGGGYTF. As DNA, the CDR3 is TGTGCCAGCAGCCCGCAACAGGGGGGGGGCTACACCTTC.